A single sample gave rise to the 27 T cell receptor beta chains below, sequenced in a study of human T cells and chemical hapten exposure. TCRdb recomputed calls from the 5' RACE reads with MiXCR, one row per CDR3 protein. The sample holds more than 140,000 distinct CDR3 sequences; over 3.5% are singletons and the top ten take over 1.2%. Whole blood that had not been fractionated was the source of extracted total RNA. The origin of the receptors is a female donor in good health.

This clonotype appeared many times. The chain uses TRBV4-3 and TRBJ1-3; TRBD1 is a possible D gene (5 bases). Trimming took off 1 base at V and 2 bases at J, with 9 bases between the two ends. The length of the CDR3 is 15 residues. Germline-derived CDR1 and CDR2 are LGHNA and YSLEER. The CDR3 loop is CASSQGTGTGNTIYF. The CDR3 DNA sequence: TGCGCCAGCAGCCAAGGCACAGGAACTGGAAACACCATATATTTT.

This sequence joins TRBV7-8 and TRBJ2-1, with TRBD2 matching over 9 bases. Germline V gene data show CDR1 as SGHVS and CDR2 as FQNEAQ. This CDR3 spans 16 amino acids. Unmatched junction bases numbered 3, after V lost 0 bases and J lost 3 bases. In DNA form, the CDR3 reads TGTGCCAGCAGCTTAGCCTCAGCGGGGGGCTACAATGAGCAGTTCTTC. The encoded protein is CASSLASAGGYNEQFF.

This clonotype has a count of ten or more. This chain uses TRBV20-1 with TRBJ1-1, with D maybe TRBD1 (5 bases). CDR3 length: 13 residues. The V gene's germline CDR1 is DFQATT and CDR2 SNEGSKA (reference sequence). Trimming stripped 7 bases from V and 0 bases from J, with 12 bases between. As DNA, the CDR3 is TGCAGTGTTGACAGCACTTTGAACACTGAAGCTTTCTTT. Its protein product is CSVDSTLNTEAFF.

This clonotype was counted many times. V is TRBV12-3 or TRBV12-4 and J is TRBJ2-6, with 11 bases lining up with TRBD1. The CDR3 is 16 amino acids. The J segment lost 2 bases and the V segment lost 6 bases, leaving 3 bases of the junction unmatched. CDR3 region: CASSRTGGAGANVLTF. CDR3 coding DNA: TGTGCCAGCAGCCGGACAGGGGGCGCTGGGGCCAACGTCCTGACTTTC.

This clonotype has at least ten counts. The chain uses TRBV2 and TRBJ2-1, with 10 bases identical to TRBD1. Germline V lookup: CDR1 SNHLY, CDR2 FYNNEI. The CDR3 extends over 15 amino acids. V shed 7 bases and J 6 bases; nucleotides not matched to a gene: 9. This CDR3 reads CASTLPGQGSNEQFF. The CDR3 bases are TGTGCCAGCACCTTACCGGGACAGGGGTCCAATGAGCAGTTCTTC.

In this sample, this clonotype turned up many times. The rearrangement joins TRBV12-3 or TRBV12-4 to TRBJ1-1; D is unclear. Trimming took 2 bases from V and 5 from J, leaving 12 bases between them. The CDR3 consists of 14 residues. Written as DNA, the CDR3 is TGTGCCAGCAGTTTACGGGGTCGATGGACTGAAGCTTTCTTT. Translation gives CASSLRGRWTEAFF.

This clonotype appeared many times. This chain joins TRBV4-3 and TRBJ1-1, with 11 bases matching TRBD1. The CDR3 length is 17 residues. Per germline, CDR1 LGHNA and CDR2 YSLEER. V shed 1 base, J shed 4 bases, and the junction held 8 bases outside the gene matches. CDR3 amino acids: CASSQVGGQGVRTEAFF. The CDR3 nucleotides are TGCGCCAGCAGCCAAGTGGGGGGACAGGGGGTACGCACTGAAGCTTTCTTT.

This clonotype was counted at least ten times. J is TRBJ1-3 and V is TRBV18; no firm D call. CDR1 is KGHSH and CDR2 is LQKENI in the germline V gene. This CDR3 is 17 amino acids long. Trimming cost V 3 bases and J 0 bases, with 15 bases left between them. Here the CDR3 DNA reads TGTGCCAGCTCACCTCTCCTCGGACCGAGCTCTGGAAACACCATATATTTT. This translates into CASSPLLGPSSGNTIYF.

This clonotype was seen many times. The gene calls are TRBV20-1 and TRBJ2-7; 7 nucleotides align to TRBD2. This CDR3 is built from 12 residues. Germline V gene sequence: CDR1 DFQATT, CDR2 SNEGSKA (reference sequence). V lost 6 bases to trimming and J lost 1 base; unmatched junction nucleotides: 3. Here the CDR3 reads CSAPGLSYEQYF. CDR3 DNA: TGCAGTGCCCCGGGACTATCCTACGAGCAGTACTTC.

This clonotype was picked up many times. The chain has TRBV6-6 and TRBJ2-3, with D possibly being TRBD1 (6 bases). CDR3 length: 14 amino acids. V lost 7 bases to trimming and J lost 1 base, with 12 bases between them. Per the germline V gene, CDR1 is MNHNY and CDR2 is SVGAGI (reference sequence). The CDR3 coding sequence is TGTGCCAGCAATGGACAGCGCGGCACAGATACGCAGTATTTT. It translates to CASNGQRGTDTQYF.

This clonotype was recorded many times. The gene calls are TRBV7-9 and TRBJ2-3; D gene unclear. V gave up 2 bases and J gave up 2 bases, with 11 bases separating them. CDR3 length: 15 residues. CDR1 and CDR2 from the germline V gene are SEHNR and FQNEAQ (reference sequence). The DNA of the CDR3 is TGTGCCAGCAGCTTACATGGAATTACCACAGATACGCAGTATTTT. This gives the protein CASSLHGITTDTQYF.

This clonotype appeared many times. Here the CDR3 DNA reads TGTGCCAGCAGGACTAGCGGGGGGCGATCCTACAATGAGCAGTTCTTC. This codes for CASRTSGGRSYNEQFF. The chain carries TRBV6-2 or TRBV6-3 and TRBJ2-1; 13 positions agree with TRBD2. The CDR3 length is 16 residues. Germline CDR1 and CDR2: MNHEY and SVGEGT. V lost 6 bases and J lost 1; bases outside the gene matches: 3.

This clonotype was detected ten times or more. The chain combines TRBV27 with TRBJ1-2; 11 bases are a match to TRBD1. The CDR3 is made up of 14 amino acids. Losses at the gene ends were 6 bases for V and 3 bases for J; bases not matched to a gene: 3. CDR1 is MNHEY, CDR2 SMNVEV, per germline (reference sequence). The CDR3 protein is CASRWTGGYYGYTF. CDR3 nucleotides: TGTGCCAGCAGGTGGACAGGGGGCTACTATGGCTACACCTTC.

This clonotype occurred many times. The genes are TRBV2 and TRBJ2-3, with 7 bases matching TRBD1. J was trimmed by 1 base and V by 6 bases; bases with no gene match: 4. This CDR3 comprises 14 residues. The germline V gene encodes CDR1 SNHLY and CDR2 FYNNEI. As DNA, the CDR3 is TGTGCCAGCAGCGGGGACAGCCGCACAGATACGCAGTATTTT. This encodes CASSGDSRTDTQYF.

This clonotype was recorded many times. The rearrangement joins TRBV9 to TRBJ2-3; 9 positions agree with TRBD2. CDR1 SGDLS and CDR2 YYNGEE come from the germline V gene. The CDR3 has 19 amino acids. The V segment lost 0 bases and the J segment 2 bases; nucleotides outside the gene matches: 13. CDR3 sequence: CASSVVAGGNLPNTDTQYF. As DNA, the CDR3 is TGTGCCAGCAGCGTAGTTGCGGGGGGGAATCTTCCCAACACAGATACGCAGTATTTT. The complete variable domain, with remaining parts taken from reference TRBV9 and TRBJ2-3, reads DSGVTQTPKHLITATGQRVTLRCSPRSGDLSVYWYQQSLDQGLQFLIQYYNGEERAKGNILERFSAQQFPDLHSELNLSSLELGDSALYFCASSVVAGGNLPNTDTQYFGPGTRLTVL.

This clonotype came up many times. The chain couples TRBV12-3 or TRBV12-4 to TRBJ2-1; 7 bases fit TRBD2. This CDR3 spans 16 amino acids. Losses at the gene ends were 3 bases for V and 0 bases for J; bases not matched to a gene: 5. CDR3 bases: TGTGCCAGCAGTTTCCGAGCGGGGAGCTCCTACAATGAGCAGTTCTTC. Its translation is CASSFRAGSSYNEQFF.

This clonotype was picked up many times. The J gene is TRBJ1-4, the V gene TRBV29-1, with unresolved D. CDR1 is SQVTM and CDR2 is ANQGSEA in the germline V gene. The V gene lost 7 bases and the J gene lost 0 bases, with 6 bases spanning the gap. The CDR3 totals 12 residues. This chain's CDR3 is CSAITTNEKLFF. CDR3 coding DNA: TGCAGCGCGATCACAACTAATGAAAAACTGTTTTTT.

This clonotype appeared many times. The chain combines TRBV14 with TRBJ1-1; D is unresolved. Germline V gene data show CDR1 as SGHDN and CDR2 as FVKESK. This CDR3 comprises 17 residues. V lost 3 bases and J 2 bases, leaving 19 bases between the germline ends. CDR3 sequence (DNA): TGTGCCAGCAGCCAGAGGCCCGGGCGGACGTCAAACACTGAAGCTTTCTTT. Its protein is CASSQRPGRTSNTEAFF.

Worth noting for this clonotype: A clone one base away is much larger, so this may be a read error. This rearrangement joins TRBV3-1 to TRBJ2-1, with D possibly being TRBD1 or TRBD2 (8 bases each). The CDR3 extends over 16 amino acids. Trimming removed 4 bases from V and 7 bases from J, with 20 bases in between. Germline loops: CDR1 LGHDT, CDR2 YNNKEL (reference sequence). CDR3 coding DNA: TGTGCCAGCAGCCCGGGGGGGCAGGGGGCTAGTAATGAGCAGTTCTTC. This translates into CASSPGGQGASNEQFF.

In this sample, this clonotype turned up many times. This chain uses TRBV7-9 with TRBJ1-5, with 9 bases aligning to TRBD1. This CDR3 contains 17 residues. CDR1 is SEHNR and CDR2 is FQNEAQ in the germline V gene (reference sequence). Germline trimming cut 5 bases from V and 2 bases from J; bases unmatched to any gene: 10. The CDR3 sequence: CASSKYTGGDGNQPQHF. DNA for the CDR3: TGTGCCAGCAGCAAATACACAGGGGGCGATGGCAATCAGCCCCAGCATTTT. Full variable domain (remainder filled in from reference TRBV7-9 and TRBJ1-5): DTGVSQNPRHKITKRGQNVTFRCDPISEHNRLYWYRQTLGQGPEFLTYFQNEAQLEKSRLLSDRFSAERPKGSFSTLEIQRTEQGDSAMYLCASSKYTGGDGNQPQHFGDGTRLSIL.

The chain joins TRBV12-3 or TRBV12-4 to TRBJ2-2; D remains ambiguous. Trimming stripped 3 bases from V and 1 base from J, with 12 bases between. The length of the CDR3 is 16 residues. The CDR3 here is CASSFKSRGNTGELFF. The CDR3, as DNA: TGTGCCAGCAGTTTCAAGTCGAGAGGGAACACCGGGGAGCTGTTTTTT.

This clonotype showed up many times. The CDR3 sequence is CSARDSSYEQYF. The CDR3 coding sequence is TGCAGTGCAAGGGACAGCTCCTACGAGCAGTACTTC. The chain joins TRBV20-1 to TRBJ2-7, with TRBD1 matching 7 bases. Germline V CDR1 and CDR2: DFQATT, SNEGSKA (reference sequence). CDR3 length: 12 amino acids. The V segment lost 6 bases and the J segment 0 bases; nucleotides outside the gene matches: 2.

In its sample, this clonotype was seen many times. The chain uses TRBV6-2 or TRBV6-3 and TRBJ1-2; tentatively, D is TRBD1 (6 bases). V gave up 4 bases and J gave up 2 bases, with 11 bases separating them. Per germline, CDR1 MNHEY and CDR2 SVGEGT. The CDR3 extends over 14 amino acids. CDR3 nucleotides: TGTGCCAGCAGTTCCAGGGGTCAGAACTATGGCTACACCTTC. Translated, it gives CASSSRGQNYGYTF.

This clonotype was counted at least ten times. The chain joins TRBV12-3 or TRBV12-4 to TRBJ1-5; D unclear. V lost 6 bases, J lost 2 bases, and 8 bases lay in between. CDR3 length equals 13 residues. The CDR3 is CASRGSGNQPQHF. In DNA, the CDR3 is TGTGCCAGCAGGGGATCTGGCAATCAGCCCCAGCATTTT.

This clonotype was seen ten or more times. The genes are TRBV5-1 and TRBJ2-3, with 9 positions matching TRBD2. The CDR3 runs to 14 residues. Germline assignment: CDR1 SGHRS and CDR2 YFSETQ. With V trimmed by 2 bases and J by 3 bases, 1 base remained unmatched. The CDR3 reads CASSFLAGTDTQYF. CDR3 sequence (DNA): TGCGCCAGCAGCTTTCTAGCGGGGACAGATACGCAGTATTTT.

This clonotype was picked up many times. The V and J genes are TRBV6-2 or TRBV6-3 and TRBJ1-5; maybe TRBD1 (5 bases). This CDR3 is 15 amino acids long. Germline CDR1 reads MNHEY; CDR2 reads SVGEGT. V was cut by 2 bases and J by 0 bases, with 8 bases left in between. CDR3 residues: CASSYGADSNQPQHF. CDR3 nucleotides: TGTGCCAGCAGTTACGGGGCAGATAGCAATCAGCCCCAGCATTTT.

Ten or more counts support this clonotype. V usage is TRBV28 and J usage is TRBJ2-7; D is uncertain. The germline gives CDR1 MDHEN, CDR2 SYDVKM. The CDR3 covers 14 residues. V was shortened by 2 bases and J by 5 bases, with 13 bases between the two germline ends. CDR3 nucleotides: TGTGCCAGCAGTTTACCACAGTTTAACGACGAGCAGTACTTC. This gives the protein CASSLPQFNDEQYF.